Below are 24 T cell receptor beta chains sequenced from a single sample in a study of read filtering for tumor transcriptome and immune sequencing. This library used approximately 390 ng RNA and molecular barcoded adaptors spanning alpha/delta and beta/gamma chains. TCRdb fed the reads into MiXCR, producing one record per CDR3 protein. The data show roughly 93,000 distinct CDR3 sequences, 20% to 25% seen once. What was sequenced was a population of CD138-negative cells sorted from bone marrow. Receptors were obtained from a donor over 35 with multiple myeloma.

At least ten counts were recorded for this clonotype. The chain links TRBV28 to TRBJ1-1, with TRBD1 as a possible D gene (5 bases). V was clipped by 4 bases and J by 1 base, with 16 bases between them. Germline CDR1 is MDHEN and CDR2 is SYDVKM. CDR3 length equals 16 residues. This CDR3 reads CASSSSASGRNTEAFF. The DNA for the CDR3 is TGTGCCAGCAGTTCAAGCGCCTCGGGGCGGAACACTGAAGCTTTCTTT.

Note on this clonotype: With a much larger clone just one base away, this may be a read error. The gene calls are TRBV11-2 and TRBJ2-3; D is unresolved. TRBJ1-5 matches the DNA end more closely, so the J call is doubtful. Germline V gives CDR1 SGHAT, CDR2 FQNNGV. There are 11 residues in the CDR3. The CDR3 nucleotides read TGTGCCAGCAGTCAGAGGGATACGCAGCATTTT. Encoded protein: CASSQRDTQHF.

This clonotype was counted between two and nine times. The chain recombines TRBV15 with TRBJ2-7; TRBD1 aligns across 9 bases. This CDR3 has 16 amino acids. The V gene end was trimmed by 1 base and the J gene end by 0 bases; junction bases not matched to a gene: 4. The germline gives CDR1 LNHNV, CDR2 YYDKDF (reference sequence). The CDR3 coding sequence is TGTGCCACCAGCAGAGGACAGGGGGAGAGCTCCTACGAGCAGTACTTC. Its protein product is CATSRGQGESSYEQYF.

This chain connects TRBV12-3 or TRBV12-4 to TRBJ1-4; a weak D match, TRBD1 (5 bases). V lost 7 bases and J lost 3, with 15 bases in between. The CDR3 is 15 amino acids. In nucleotides, the CDR3 is TGTGCCAGCACCTTTACAGGAGAATCTAATGAAAAACTGTTTTTT. Encoded protein: CASTFTGESNEKLFF.

A word on this clonotype: This is likely an artifact of a read error, given a far larger clone one base away. This chain connects TRBV3-2 to TRBJ2-1; the listed D gene, TRBD2, was not tested against the DNA. TRBV3-2 is labeled a pseudogene. The CDR3 spans 15 residues. The CDR3 bases are TGTGCCAGCAGCCCTTTTTGGACTAACGTCAATGAGCAGTTCTTC. Its translation is CASSPFWTNVNEQFF.

This clonotype appeared many times. This chain links TRBV12-5 with TRBJ2-1; a weak D match, TRBD1 (6 bases). The CDR3 is 15 residues long. Germline CDR1 reads LGHNT; CDR2 reads FRNRAP. Trimming removed 6 bases at V and 5 bases at J, with 17 bases between. This CDR3 reads CASGLYGQLNNEQFF. The CDR3 DNA sequence: TGTGCTAGTGGCCTCTATGGACAGCTAAACAATGAGCAGTTCTTC.

The V gene is TRBV5-1, the J gene TRBJ1-1; D is perhaps TRBD1 (5 bases). This CDR3 spans 13 amino acids. Germline CDR1 and CDR2: SGHRS and YFSETQ. V shed 5 bases and J shed 1 base, with 9 bases lying between them. The CDR3 DNA is TGCGCCAGCAGTAGGGGCGAGAACACTGAAGCTTTCTTT. Protein product: CASSRGENTEAFF.

The rearrangement uses TRBV7-9 and TRBJ1-1, with 7 bases aligning to TRBD1. V gave up 5 bases and J gave up 0 bases; unmatched junction bases: 6. CDR1 and CDR2 from the germline V gene are SEHNR and FQNEAQ (reference sequence). This CDR3 contains 15 residues. CDR3 region: CASSAWTGMNTEAFF. DNA of the CDR3: TGTGCCAGCAGCGCCTGGACAGGCATGAACACTGAAGCTTTCTTT.

There are many counts of this clonotype. The V and J genes are TRBV2 and TRBJ2-2; D is unresolved. V was pared by 2 bases and J by 4 bases, with 5 bases between. CDR1 is SNHLY, CDR2 FYNNEI, per germline. The CDR3 loop spans 13 amino acids. The CDR3 nucleotides are TGTGCCAGCAGTGAAACCCGCACCGGGGAGCTGTTTTTT. Translating it yields CASSETRTGELFF. Combining the CDR3 with reference TRBV2 and TRBJ2-2 gives the whole variable domain EPEVTQTPSHQVTQMGQEVILRCVPISNHLYFYWYRQILGQKVEFLVSFYNNEISEKSEIFDDQFSVERPDGSNFTLKIRSTKLEDSAMYFCASSETRTGELFFGEGSRLTVL.

This clonotype came up many times. V gene TRBV6-2 or TRBV6-3 combines with J gene TRBJ1-1; tentatively, D is TRBD1 (6 bases). The CDR3 is made up of 13 amino acids. CDR1 and CDR2 from the germline V gene are MNHEY and SVGEGT. Trimming took off 8 bases at V and 8 bases at J, with 18 bases between the two ends. In DNA, the CDR3 is TGTGCCAGCTTGGGCAGGGGTCGGCGGGAAGCTTTCTTT. Translated, it gives CASLGRGRREAFF.

Many counts were recorded for this clonotype. This sequence joins TRBV18 and TRBJ1-1; D is ambiguous. Germline CDR1 is KGHSH and CDR2 is LQKENI. Deletions cut 3 bases from V and 6 bases from J, with 5 bases between. This CDR3 contains 11 residues. In DNA, the CDR3 is TGTGCCAGCTCACCCCTCCCTGAAGCTTTCTTT. It is translated as CASSPLPEAFF.

V is TRBV9 and J is TRBJ2-3, with D uncertain. This CDR3 spans 13 amino acids. Deletions cut 3 bases from V and 4 bases from J, with 9 bases between. The germline V gene has CDR1 SGDLS and CDR2 YYNGEE. CDR3: CASSGVTSDTQYF. In DNA, the CDR3 is TGTGCCAGCAGCGGAGTCACCTCAGATACGCAGTATTTT.

About this clonotype: With a much larger clone just one base away, this may be a read error. The chain recombines TRBV5-1 with TRBJ1-6; D is unclear. This CDR3 has 14 amino acids. Germline V CDR1 and CDR2: SGHRS, YFSETQ. V was cut by 2 bases and J by 10 bases, with 13 bases left in between. The CDR3 region is CASSLMEVGSPLHF. In DNA, the CDR3 is TGCGCCAGCAGCTTAATGGAGGTTGGATCACCCCTCCACTTT.

This clonotype was picked up many times. The V gene is TRBV5-1, the J gene TRBJ2-1, with TRBD2 matching over 13 bases. V lost 0 bases, J lost 7 bases, and 1 base stayed unmatched. This CDR3 comprises 15 residues. Germline lookup yields CDR1 SGHRS and CDR2 YFSETQ. CDR3 region: CASSLAGLAGNEQFF. Written as DNA, the CDR3 is TGCGCCAGCAGCTTGGCGGGACTAGCGGGGAATGAGCAGTTCTTC. The full variable domain, in which reference TRBV5-1 and TRBJ2-1 provide the parts outside the CDR3, is KAGVTQTPRYLIKTRGQQVTLSCSPISGHRSVSWYQQTPGQGLQFLFEYFSETQRNKGNFPGRFSGRQFSNSRSEMNVSTLELGDSALYLCASSLAGLAGNEQFFGPGTRLTVL.

With regard to this clonotype: This could be a read error, since a much larger clone is one nucleotide away. The rearrangement joins TRBV24-1 to TRBJ1-1; possible D gene TRBD1, 5 bases. This CDR3 is built from 13 residues. The germline V gene encodes CDR1 KGHDR and CDR2 SFDVKD. DNA for the CDR3: TGTGCCACCAGGAGGGGTCAAAACACTGAAGCTTCCTTT. Its translation is CATRRGQNTEASF.

This chain's CDR3 is CASSWKANTRDYNEQFF. The DNA for the CDR3 is TGTGCCAGCAGCTGGAAAGCAAATACAAGGGATTACAATGAGCAGTTCTTC. J is TRBJ2-1 and V is TRBV6-6; no clear D gene. Germline CDR1 reads MNHNY; CDR2 reads SVGAGI (reference sequence). Deletions cut 6 bases from V and 4 bases from J, with 22 bases between. The CDR3 consists of 17 residues.

This clonotype has just a few counts. Possible read error: a much larger clone is one base away. The chain is built from TRBV5-1 and TRBJ1-1; D ambiguous. Deletions cut 0 bases from V and 4 bases from J, with 16 bases between. The CDR3 contains 16 residues. Per germline, CDR1 SGHRS and CDR2 YFSETQ. The CDR3 protein is CASSLVLGEVSTEAFF. For the CDR3, the DNA is TGCGCCAGCAGCTTGGTTCTGGGAGAGGTGAGCACTGAAGCTTTCTTT.

This clonotype came up many times. A read error may account for a junction end that differs from germline. The rearrangement links TRBV5-1 to TRBJ1-2, with 8 bases lining up with TRBD1. Germline V lookup: CDR1 SGHRS, CDR2 YFSETQ. This CDR3 is 13 amino acids long. Written as DNA, the CDR3 is TGTGCCAGCAGCTTAGGACAGGGCGATGGCTACACCTTC. Protein: CASSLGQGDGYTF.

This clonotype was counted many times. The chain couples TRBV7-2 to TRBJ1-5; maybe TRBD1 (6 bases). Germline loops: CDR1 SGHTA, CDR2 FQGNSA. V lost 6 bases and J lost 3, with 21 bases in between. The CDR3 length is 17 residues. The chain's CDR3 is CASSPTRGAGFNQPQHF. Here the CDR3 DNA reads TGTGCCAGCAGTCCGACCCGGGGGGCGGGCTTCAATCAGCCCCAGCATTTT. Drawing the rest from reference TRBV7-2 and TRBJ1-5, the complete variable domain is GAGVSQSPSNKVTEKGKDVELRCDPISGHTALYWYRQSLGQGLEFLIYFQGNSAPDKSGLPSDRFSAERTGGSVSTLTIQRTQQEDSAVYLCASSPTRGAGFNQPQHFGDGTRLSIL.

This clonotype was seen repeatedly, ten times or more. The chain uses TRBV12-3 or TRBV12-4 and TRBJ1-6, with D possibly TRBD1 on 6 matching bases. V was trimmed by 2 bases and J by 8 bases, leaving 10 bases between them. The length of the CDR3 is 14 residues. The DNA for the CDR3 is TGTGCCAGCAGTTTAACAGGGAGGGATTCACCCCTCCACTTT. This codes for CASSLTGRDSPLHF.

This clonotype was counted between two and nine times. This sequence joins TRBV7-3 and TRBJ1-3, with D tentatively TRBD1 (6 bases). Germline V gene data show CDR1 as SGHTA and CDR2 as FQGTGA. V gave up 3 bases and J gave up 0 bases, with 9 bases separating them. CDR3 length: 15 residues. The CDR3 sequence is CASSFRTDSGNTIYF. DNA of the CDR3: TGTGCCAGCAGCTTCAGGACAGACTCTGGAAACACCATATATTTT.

This clonotype was seen only a few times. The chain recombines TRBV5-1 with TRBJ2-3, with D unclear. This CDR3 is built from 14 residues. Germline V gives CDR1 SGHRS, CDR2 YFSETQ. With 0 bases removed from V and 0 bases from J, the gap between germline ends came to 5 bases. The CDR3 loop is CASSLEGSTDTQYF. CDR3 bases: TGCGCCAGCAGCTTGGAAGGTAGCACAGATACGCAGTATTTT.

This clonotype was detected ten times or more. The J gene is TRBJ1-1, the V gene TRBV14; D unresolved. Deletions cut 3 bases from V and 6 bases from J, with 5 bases between. The V gene's germline CDR1 is SGHDN and CDR2 FVKESK. There are 11 residues in the CDR3. The CDR3 DNA is TGTGCCAGCAGCCAGGGCCCTGAAGCTTTCTTT. Its protein product is CASSQGPEAFF.

As regards this clonotype: This sequence may be a read error, since a much larger clone differs from it by one base. This is likely a read error, given that the CDR3 carries no conserved phenylalanine or tryptophan at its end. CDR3 bases: TGTGCCATCGGACTAGCCACAGATACGCAGTATCTT. Its protein is CAIGLATDTQYL. This sequence joins TRBV28 and TRBJ2-3, with 8 bases fitting TRBD2. This CDR3 contains 12 residues. J gave up 2 bases and V 10 bases, and 2 bases lay outside the gene matches. CDR1 MDHEN and CDR2 SYDVKM come from the germline V gene.